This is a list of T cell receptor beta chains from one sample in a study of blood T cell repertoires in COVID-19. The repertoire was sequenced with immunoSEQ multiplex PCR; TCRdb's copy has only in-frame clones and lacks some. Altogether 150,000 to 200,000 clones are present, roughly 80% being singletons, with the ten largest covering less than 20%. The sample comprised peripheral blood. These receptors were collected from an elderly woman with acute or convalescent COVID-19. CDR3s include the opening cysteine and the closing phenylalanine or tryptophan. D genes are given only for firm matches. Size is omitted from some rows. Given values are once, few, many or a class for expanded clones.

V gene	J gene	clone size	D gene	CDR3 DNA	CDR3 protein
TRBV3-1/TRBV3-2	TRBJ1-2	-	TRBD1	TGTGCCAGCAGCCTCGGGACAGGGAACTATGGCTACACCTTC	CASSLGTGNYGYTF
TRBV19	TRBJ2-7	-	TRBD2	TGTGCCAGTAGTATGGGAATGGTGGGACTACCACCCTTGGTGCAGTACTTC	CASSMGMVGLPPLVQYF
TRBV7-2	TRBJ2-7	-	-	TGTGCCAGCAGACCCCTAACCAACTACGAGCAGTACTTC	CASRPLTNYEQYF
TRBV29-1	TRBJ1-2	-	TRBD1	TGCAGCGTTGAACGACAGGGGGCCGGGGGCTACACCTTC	CSVERQGAGGYTF
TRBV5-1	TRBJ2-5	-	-	TGCGCCAGCAGCTTGGGGCCCACCCAAGAGACCCAGTACTTC	CASSLGPTQETQYF
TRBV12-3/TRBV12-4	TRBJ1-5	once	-	TGTGCCAGCAGTGTAGGAGGTAATCAGCCCCAGCATTTT	CASSVGGNQPQHF
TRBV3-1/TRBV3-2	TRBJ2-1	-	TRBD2	TGTGCCAGCAGCCAAGATGGGGGCGGGAGGGCCTATAATGAGCAGTTCTTC	CASSQDGGGRAYNEQFF
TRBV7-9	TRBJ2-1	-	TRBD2	TGTGCCAGCAGCCCCAAGGCGGGAGGTTACAATGAGCAGTTCTTC	CASSPKAGGYNEQFF
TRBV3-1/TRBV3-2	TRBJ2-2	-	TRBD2	TGTGCCAGCAGCCACCAGAGGAGCGGGAGGGCCGGGCCCGGGGAGCTGTTTTTT	CASSHQRSGRAGPGELFF
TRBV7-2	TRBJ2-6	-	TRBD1	TGTGCCAGCAGCTTAGGGCAGGGGGCCGGGGCCAACGTCCTGACTTTC	CASSLGQGAGANVLTF
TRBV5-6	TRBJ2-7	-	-	TGTGCCAGCAGCTTCTACTCGGGGGAGCAGTACTTC	CASSFYSGEQYF
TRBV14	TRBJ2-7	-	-	TGTGCCAGCAGCCAAGAGCGGGGTCTCTACGAGCAGTACTTC	CASSQERGLYEQYF
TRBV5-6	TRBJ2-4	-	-	TGTGCCAGCAGCCAGGGACTGGCAATGGGCAAAAACATTCAGTACTTC	CASSQGLAMGKNIQYF
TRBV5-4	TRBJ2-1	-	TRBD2	TGTGCCAGCAGCTTGGACGGGACTAGATTGTCCAATGAGCAGTTCTTC	CASSLDGTRLSNEQFF
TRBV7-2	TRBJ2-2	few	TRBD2	TGTGCCAGCAGCTTAGCCCGCGGGGGCGGGAGGGTTAACACCGGGGAGCTGTTTTTT	CASSLARGGGRVNTGELFF
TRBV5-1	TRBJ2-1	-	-	TGCGCCAGCAGCTTGGGCCCCGGCAATGAGCAGTTCTTC	CASSLGPGNEQFF
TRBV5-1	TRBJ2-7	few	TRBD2	TGCGCCAGCACCCCTGGCCCAGCGGGGGAATACGAGCAGTACTTC	CASTPGPAGEYEQYF
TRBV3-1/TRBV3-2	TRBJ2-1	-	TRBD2	TGTGCCAGCAGCCAGCGGGGGTTAGATGAGCAGTTCTTC	CASSQRGLDEQFF
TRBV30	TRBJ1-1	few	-	TGTGCCTGGGGGAGTTACACTGAAGCTTTCTTT	CAWGSYTEAFF
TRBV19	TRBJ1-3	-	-	TGTGCCAGTAACCCTTCACCTATCTCTGGAAACACCATATATTTT	CASNPSPISGNTIYF
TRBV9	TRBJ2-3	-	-	TGTGCCAGCAGCGACGCGGTCAGGGCAGATACGCAGTATTTT	CASSDAVRADTQYF
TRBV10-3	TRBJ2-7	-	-	TGTGCCATCAGTGAGTCGGGGCAGTCCTACGAGCAGTACTTC	CAISESGQSYEQYF
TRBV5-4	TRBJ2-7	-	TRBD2	TGTGCCAGCAGCCAGCGGACTAGCGGGGGGGCTTGGGAGCAGTACTTC	CASSQRTSGGAWEQYF
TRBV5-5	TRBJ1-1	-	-	TGTGCCAGCAGCGTCCTCCTGGGGGGTATTAATACTGAAGCTTTCTTT	CASSVLLGGINTEAFF
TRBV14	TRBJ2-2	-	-	TGTGCCAGCAGCGGGGCCGGGCAGATCACCGGGGAGCTGTTTTTT	CASSGAGQITGELFF
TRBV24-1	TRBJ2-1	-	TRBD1	TGTGCCACCAGTGCCCTACTCGACAGGGCAAATGAGCAGTTCTTC	CATSALLDRANEQFF
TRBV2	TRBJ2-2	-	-	TGTGCCAGCAGTGAGGGTAGAGGACGGAGGACCGGGGAGCTGTTTTTT	CASSEGRGRRTGELFF
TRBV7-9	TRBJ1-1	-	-	TGTGCCAGCAGCTTATCCCCGACAGGAACGGGGAACACTGAAGCTTTCTTT	CASSLSPTGTGNTEAFF
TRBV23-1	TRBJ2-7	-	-	TGCGCCAGCAGTCATCTTAACGGTGCCTACGAGCAGTACTTC	CASSHLNGAYEQYF
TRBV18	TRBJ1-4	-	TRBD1	TGTGCCAGCTCACCACCATCGACAGGGGCGGCTGAAAAACTGTTTTTT	CASSPPSTGAAEKLFF
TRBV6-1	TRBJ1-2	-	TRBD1	TGTGCCAGCAGTGAATGGCAGACAGGGGAGGACTATGGCTACACCTTC	CASSEWQTGEDYGYTF
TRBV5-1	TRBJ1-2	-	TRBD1	TGCGCCAGCAGTTCCGGGACAGACTATGGCTACACCTTC	CASSSGTDYGYTF
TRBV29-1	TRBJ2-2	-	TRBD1	TGCAGCGTGCAACAGGGGATGAACACCGGGGAGCTGTTTTTT	CSVQQGMNTGELFF
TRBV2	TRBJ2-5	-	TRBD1	TGTGCCAGCAGTGAACACCAGGACAGGAGCGCCGGGGAGACCCAGTACTTC	CASSEHQDRSAGETQYF
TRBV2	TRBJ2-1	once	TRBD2	TGTGCCAGCTCCGGACTAGCGACCTACAATGAGCAGTTCTTC	CASSGLATYNEQFF
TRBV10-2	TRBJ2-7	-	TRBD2	TGCGCCAGCAGTGAGTCTTTATATAGCGGGAGTGATACCTACGAGCAGTACTTC	CASSESLYSGSDTYEQYF
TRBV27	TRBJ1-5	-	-	TGTGCCAGCAGTTTTCACACCAATCAGCCCCAGCATTTT	CASSFHTNQPQHF
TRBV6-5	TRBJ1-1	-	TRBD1	TGTGCCAGCAGTCTAAGGCAGGGGGCGACTGAAGCTTTCTTT	CASSLRQGATEAFF
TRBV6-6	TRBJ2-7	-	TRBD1	TGTGCCAGCAGTTACCGGCAGGGGGTCAACGAGCAGTACTTC	CASSYRQGVNEQYF
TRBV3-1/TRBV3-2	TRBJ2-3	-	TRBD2	TGTGCCAGCAGCCAAGCCAGGACTAGCGGGACAGATACGCAGTATTTT	CASSQARTSGTDTQYF
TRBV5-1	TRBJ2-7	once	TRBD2	TGCGCCAGCAGCAGAACTAGCGGGACCTACGAGCAGTACTTC	CASSRTSGTYEQYF